This T cell receptor beta chain stems from a study of vaccination effects on CD4 cells after COVID-19. Study-level findings and limits: Late in the post-vaccination period, infection-induced and vaccine-induced clones underwent marked clonal contraction. Only 1 of 255 vaccine-induced clones from healthy vaccinees cross-reacted with common cold coronaviruses.

The CDR3 contains 16 residues. The V gene's germline CDR1 is LGHNA and CDR2 YSLEER. Trimming shortened V by 0 bases and J by 1 base, and 12 bases separated the two germline ends. CD4+ T cells specific for antigen were expanded with viral peptide pools by the ViraFEST assay before sequencing. It was after more than 8 days of culture that CD4+ T cells were isolated. Participants were given two doses of BNT162b2 or mRNA-1273 vaccine. The assay was immunoSEQ multiplex PCR, and TCRdb's table has in-frame clones only and misses some. The repertoire holds over 50,000 clones, with around four fifths as singletons. As regards this clone: Its target is unknown.

The sequenced sample was CD4+ T cells from PBMCs cultured with HCoV-229E spike peptides, obtained after COVID-19 vaccination. This sequence originates from a human donor who received a COVID-19 vaccine. V and J are TRBV4-3 and TRBJ2-5; the D gene is possibly TRBD2 (5 bases). This CDR3 reads CASSQESTGSQETQYF. CDR3 bases: TGCGCCAGCAGCCAAGAATCAACGGGATCCCAAGAGACCCAGTACTTC.